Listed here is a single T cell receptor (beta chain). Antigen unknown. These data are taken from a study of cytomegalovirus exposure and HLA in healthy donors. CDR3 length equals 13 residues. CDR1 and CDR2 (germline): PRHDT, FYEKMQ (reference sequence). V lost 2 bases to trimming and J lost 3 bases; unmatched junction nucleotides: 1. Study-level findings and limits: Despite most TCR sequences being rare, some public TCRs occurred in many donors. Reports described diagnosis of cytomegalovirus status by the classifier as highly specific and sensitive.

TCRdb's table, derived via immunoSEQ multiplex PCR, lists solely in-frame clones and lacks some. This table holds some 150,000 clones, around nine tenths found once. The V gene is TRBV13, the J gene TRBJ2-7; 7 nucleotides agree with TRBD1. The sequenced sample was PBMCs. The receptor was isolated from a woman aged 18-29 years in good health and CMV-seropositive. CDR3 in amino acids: CASSLTGDYEQYF. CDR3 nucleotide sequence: TGTGCCAGCAGCTTAACAGGGGACTACGAGCAGTACTTC.